This T cell receptor (beta chain) is from a study of cytomegalovirus exposure and HLA in healthy donors. As for this clone: Its matching antigen is unknown.

PCR was performed using 60 Vbeta and 13 Jbeta primers. This table comes from immunoSEQ multiplex PCR, and its TCRdb copy is limited to in-frame clones, with some not included. The table includes approximately 110,000 clones, approximately 82% detected once. The study, taken as a whole, reports: Solely CMV serostatus was available to characterize immune exposure.

This CDR3 has 12 amino acids. Germline V gene lookup returns CDR1 SGHTS and CDR2 YDEGEE. V was shortened by 2 bases and J by 5 bases, with 7 bases between the two germline ends. The chain has TRBV5-8 and TRBJ1-2; tentative D call: TRBD1 (5 bases). The sample consisted of PBMCs. This receptor was identified in a man younger than 40 in good health and CMV-seropositive. CDR3 sequence (DNA): TGTGCCAGCAGCTTCTCAGGGTATGGCTACACCTTC. It encodes CASSFSGYGYTF.